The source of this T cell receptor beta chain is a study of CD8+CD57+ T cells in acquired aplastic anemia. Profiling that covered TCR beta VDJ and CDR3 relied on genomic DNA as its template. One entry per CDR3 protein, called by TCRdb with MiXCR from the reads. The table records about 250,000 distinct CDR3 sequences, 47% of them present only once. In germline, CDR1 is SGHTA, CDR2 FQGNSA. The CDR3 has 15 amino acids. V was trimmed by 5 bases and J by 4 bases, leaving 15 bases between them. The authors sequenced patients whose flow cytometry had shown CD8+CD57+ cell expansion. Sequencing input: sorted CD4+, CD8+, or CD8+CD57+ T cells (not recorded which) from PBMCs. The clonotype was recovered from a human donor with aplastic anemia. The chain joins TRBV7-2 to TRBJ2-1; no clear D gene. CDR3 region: CASSPDSTEYNEQFF. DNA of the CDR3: TGTGCCAGCAGCCCCGACTCGACCGAATACAATGAGCAGTTCTTC. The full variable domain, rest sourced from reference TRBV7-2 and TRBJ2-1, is GAGVSQSPSNKVTEKGKDVELRCDPISGHTALYWYRQSLGQGLEFLIYFQGNSAPDKSGLPSDRFSAERTGGSVSTLTIQRTQQEDSAVYLCASSPDSTEYNEQFFGPGTRLTVL.